The source of this T cell receptor beta chain is a study of blood T cells in healthy people across ages. General study points: Age showed a roughly linear inverse relationship with TCR beta diversity per million T cells. Unsorted PBMC input precluded a conclusive naive versus antigen-experienced comparison.

This CDR3 contains 16 residues. Germline V gives CDR1 DFQATT, CDR2 SNEGSKA (reference sequence). V was clipped by 0 bases and J by 5 bases; unmatched bases: 10. Primed by a sample-barcoded 5' primer and a J-beta primer mix, a second PCR proceeded for roughly 6 to 12 cycles. Each TCR beta cDNA got a 12-nucleotide random molecular identifier. Every sample returned 3 million or more CDR3-containing paired-end reads. TCRdb passed the 5' RACE reads through MiXCR, listing each CDR3 protein once. The profile covers around 1,700,000 distinct CDR3 sequences, with 28% appearing a single time and over 7% taken by the ten largest. This clonotype was found many times. Its specificity is unknown.

The chain is built from TRBV20-1 and TRBJ2-5, with TRBD2 identical over 9 bases. The sequencing sample was made of blood. The TCR was taken from a woman aged 30 to 39 in good health. CDR3 protein: CSARDPTSGRSETQYF. The CDR3 nucleotides are TGCAGTGCTAGAGATCCGACTAGCGGCCGGTCGGAGACCCAGTACTTC.